This T cell receptor (beta chain) came from a study of T cells in Graves' hyperthyroidism and ophthalmopathy. The wider study: The initial diagnosis was the point when peripheral blood was collected, ahead of any treatment.

This clonotype was detected only a few times. Patients with ophthalmopathy all had a Clinical Activity Score of at least 3, a NOSPECS grade of at least 4 and duration under 3 months. The study left out patients who had uncontrolled infection, other autoimmune disease, pregnancy or lactation. Clinical symptoms, serum thyroxine, TRAb, thyroid ultrasound and orbital computed tomography established diagnosis. Using RNA transcripts as the source, TCR beta CDR3 regions were amplified. HTBI primers were used for first-round RT-PCR of the TCR CDR3. TCRdb reprocessed the multiplex PCR reads via MiXCR and lists one record per CDR3 protein. The repertoire holds nearly 600,000 distinct CDR3 sequences, with approximately 15% as singletons. Sequenced sample: blood. The TCR originated in a young woman with Graves' ophthalmopathy.

In DNA, the CDR3 is TGTGCCAGCAGCCCCCCTCCGGGACTAGCGGTTGAGCAGTTCTTC. Protein sequence: CASSPPPGLAVEQFF. The chain has TRBV7-2 and TRBJ2-1; 11 bases fit TRBD2. V lost 5 bases, J lost 9 bases, and 9 bases stayed unmatched. Germline CDR1 reads SGHTA; CDR2 reads FQGNSA. The CDR3 sequence is 15 residues long.